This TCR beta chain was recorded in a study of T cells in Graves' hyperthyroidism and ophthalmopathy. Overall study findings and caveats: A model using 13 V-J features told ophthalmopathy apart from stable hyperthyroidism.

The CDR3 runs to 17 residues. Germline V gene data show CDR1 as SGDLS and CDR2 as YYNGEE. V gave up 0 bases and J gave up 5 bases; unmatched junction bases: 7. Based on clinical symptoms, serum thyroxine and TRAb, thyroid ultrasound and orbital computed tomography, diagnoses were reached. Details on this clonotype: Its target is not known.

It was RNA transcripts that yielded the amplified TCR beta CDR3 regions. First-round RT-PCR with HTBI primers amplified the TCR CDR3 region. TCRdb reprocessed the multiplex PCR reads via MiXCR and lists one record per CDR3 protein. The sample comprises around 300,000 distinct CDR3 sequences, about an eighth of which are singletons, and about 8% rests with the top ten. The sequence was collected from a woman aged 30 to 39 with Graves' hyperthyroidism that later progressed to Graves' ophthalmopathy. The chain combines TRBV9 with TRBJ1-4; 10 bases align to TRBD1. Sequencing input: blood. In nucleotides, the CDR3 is TGTGCCAGCAGCGTAGAAGGGACAGGGGCTGTGAATGAAAAACTGTTTTTT. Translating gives CASSVEGTGAVNEKLFF.